The 25 T cell receptor beta chains below all came from one sample that was sequenced in a study of response to subunit inactivated influenza vaccine (dated by TCRdb to the late 2010s). Libraries came from RT-PCR. Sequenced on an Illumina HiSeq 2500. TCRdb cleaned the public reads at Q25 with fastp, built clones with MiXCR and kept in-frame beta chains. Every entry covers one CDR3 protein and lists the most common genes and DNA from its rows. The sample table shows 650,000 to 700,000 distinct CDR3 sequences, and approximately 14% are seen once. 11% of the sample belongs to the ten largest clones. The material was PBMCs from blood, obtained 11 to 12 days after vaccination. These receptors were obtained from a man in his fifties who received an inactivated influenza vaccine. Donor details come from another sample of the same person, matched by shared clones.

This chain links TRBV7-2 with TRBJ1-2; D not resolved. The V gene's germline CDR1 is SGHTA and CDR2 FQGNSA. This CDR3 contains 14 residues. V was shortened by 7 bases and J by 0 bases, with 12 bases between the two germline ends. The DNA of the CDR3 is TGTGCCAGCATCTTTGCCCGATCTAACTATGGCTACACCTTC. It is translated as CASIFARSNYGYTF.

The CDR3 DNA reads TGTGCCAGCAGAAGCCGAGGACAGGGGCTCGGCTTTAATTCACCCCTCCACTTT. Its translation is CASRSRGQGLGFNSPLHF. The chain couples TRBV6-1 to TRBJ1-6, with TRBD1 matching 9 bases. The germline CDR1 and CDR2 sequences are MNHNS and SASEGT. The V segment lost 6 bases and the J segment 6 bases; nucleotides outside the gene matches: 15. The CDR3 covers 18 residues.

Written as DNA, the CDR3 is TGCAGTGCTAGCCCCGCGCGGGGGGTGCTAGCCAAAAACATTCAGTACTTC. Encoded protein: CSASPARGVLAKNIQYF. The J gene is TRBJ2-4, the V gene TRBV20-1, with 8 positions matching TRBD2. The V gene end was trimmed by 3 bases and the J gene end by 0 bases; junction bases not matched to a gene: 10. CDR1 and CDR2 from the germline V gene are DFQATT and SNEGSKA (reference sequence). The CDR3 runs 17 residues.

J is TRBJ1-5 and V is TRBV12-3 or TRBV12-4; D remains ambiguous. The V end was cut by 5 bases, the J end by 6 bases, with 8 bases between. The CDR3 totals 12 residues. The CDR3 reads CASSVWGQPQHF. The CDR3 DNA follows: TGTGCCAGCAGTGTATGGGGTCAGCCCCAGCATTTT.

The chain has TRBV5-1 and TRBJ2-7, with D unresolved. The CDR3 covers 12 residues. CDR1 is SGHRS and CDR2 is YFSETQ in the germline V gene. V was cut by 0 bases and J by 5 bases, with 6 bases left in between. CDR3 nucleotide sequence: TGCGCCAGCAGCTTGGGGCAGGACGAGCAGTACTTC. It is translated as CASSLGQDEQYF.

The chain links TRBV7-9 to TRBJ1-4; D remains unclear. The germline V gene has CDR1 SEHNR and CDR2 FQNEAQ (reference sequence). This CDR3 spans 14 amino acids. The V end was cut by 6 bases, the J end by 3 bases, with 11 bases between. The CDR3 bases are TGTGCCAGCAGTACAGCCAGTGCTAATGAAAAACTGTTTTTT. It is translated as CASSTASANEKLFF.

The sample holds a few counts of this clonotype. The chain carries TRBV4-2 and TRBJ2-7; no firm D call. CDR1 is LGHNA, CDR2 YNFKEQ, per germline. CDR3 length: 15 amino acids. V lost 0 bases, J lost 0 bases, and 9 bases lay in between. The CDR3 spells CASSQDRRSSYEQYF. The CDR3 region has the DNA TGTGCCAGCAGCCAAGATCGTAGGAGCTCCTACGAGCAGTACTTC.

The V and J genes are TRBV11-2 and TRBJ2-6; the match to TRBD2 covers 11 bases. V lost 4 bases and J lost 2; bases outside the gene matches: 1. Germline CDR1 and CDR2: SGHAT and FQNNGV. This CDR3 contains 16 residues. CDR3 residues: CASSSLAGAGANVLTF. CDR3 sequence (DNA): TGTGCCAGCAGCTCACTAGCGGGAGCTGGGGCCAACGTCCTGACTTTC.

In its sample, this clonotype was seen a few times. The chain carries TRBV7-6 and TRBJ2-2, with a tentative D call TRBD1 (6 bases). The CDR3 is 16 residues long. Germline CDR1 is SGHVS and CDR2 is FNYEAQ. V shed 5 bases and J shed 0 bases, with 13 bases lying between them. The CDR3 nucleotides read TGTGCCAGCAGCGGGGACATAACCCCGAACACCGGGGAGCTGTTTTTT. Amino acids: CASSGDITPNTGELFF.

The chain joins TRBV4-1 to TRBJ2-1; 9 bases match TRBD1. The germline V gene has CDR1 MGHRA and CDR2 YSYEKL. The CDR3 has 18 residues. Trimming removed 7 bases from V and 2 bases from J; junction bases left unmatched: 15. The CDR3 loop is CASTTQGALFSAYNEQFF. Here the CDR3 DNA reads TGCGCCAGCACCACACAGGGGGCCCTCTTTTCTGCCTACAATGAGCAGTTCTTC.

Comments on this clonotype: A read error is possible here, since a much larger clone lies one base away. The chain recombines TRBV7-9 with TRBJ2-2; perhaps TRBD2 as D (5 bases). The CDR3 contains 14 residues. Trimming took off 2 bases at V and 3 bases at J, with 7 bases between the two ends. The germline V gene has CDR1 SEHNR and CDR2 FQNEAQ (reference sequence). The CDR3 bases are TGTGCCAGCAGCTTAAAACTAGACACCGGGGAGCTGTTTTTT. It translates to CASSLKLDTGELFF.

In this sample, this clonotype turned up a few times. The J gene is TRBJ1-3, the V gene TRBV3-1; D gene ambiguous. V was shortened by 1 base and J by 7 bases, with 8 bases between the two germline ends. The germline V gene encodes CDR1 LGHDT and CDR2 YNNKEL (reference sequence). This CDR3 spans 13 amino acids. The DNA for the CDR3 is TGTGCCAGCAGCCAAGCCTTGTGGAACACCATATATTTT. Its protein product is CASSQALWNTIYF.

This clonotype has a handful of counts. J is TRBJ1-5 and V is TRBV4-2; 7 bases fit TRBD1. Germline trimming cut 1 base from V and 7 bases from J; bases unmatched to any gene: 10. This CDR3 is 16 amino acids long. Germline assignment: CDR1 LGHNA and CDR2 YNFKEQ. The CDR3 nucleotides read TGTGCCAGCAGCCAAGGCGAGACAGGGAGAGGACAGCCCCAGCATTTT. Translated: CASSQGETGRGQPQHF.

This sequence joins TRBV29-1 and TRBJ1-1, with a weak D call TRBD1 (5 bases). CDR1 and CDR2 (germline): SQVTM, ANQGSEA. V was trimmed by 4 bases and J by 3 bases, leaving 18 bases between them. The CDR3 consists of 15 residues. The CDR3 DNA reads as TGCAGCGTTGGGGACTTAGGGAGAGCGGACACTGAAGCTTTCTTT. Translated: CSVGDLGRADTEAFF.

This clonotype was picked up a small number of times. The chain is built from TRBV20-1 and TRBJ1-1, with no clear D. The CDR3 extends over 12 amino acids. CDR1 and CDR2 (germline): DFQATT, SNEGSKA (reference sequence). V was trimmed by 6 bases and J by 3 bases, leaving 11 bases between them. DNA of the CDR3: TGCAGTGCCATGGGAGGGCACACTGAAGCTTTCTTT. Translated, it gives CSAMGGHTEAFF.

The chain is built from TRBV12-3 or TRBV12-4 and TRBJ2-7; 10 nucleotides match TRBD2. The CDR3 totals 14 residues. The ends lost 6 bases at V and 7 bases at J; junction bases unmatched: 9. CDR3 nucleotide sequence: TGTGCCAGCAGCCTCACTAGCGGGATTAGAGAGCAGTACTTC. As protein: CASSLTSGIREQYF.

V usage is TRBV7-3 and J usage is TRBJ2-2; 9 nucleotides agree with TRBD2. Per germline, CDR1 SGHTA and CDR2 FQGTGA. The CDR3 extends over 17 amino acids. V was pared by 1 base and J by 4 bases, with 7 bases of the junction left unmatched. CDR3 protein: CASSLRAGGPTTGELFF. The CDR3 region has the DNA TGTGCCAGCAGCTTAAGGGCGGGAGGGCCTACCACCGGGGAGCTGTTTTTT. Variable domain in full (rest from reference TRBV7-3 and TRBJ2-2): GAGVSQTPSNKVTEKGKYVELRCDPISGHTALYWYRQSLGQGPEFLIYFQGTGAADDSGLPNDRFFAVRPEGSVSTLKIQRTERGDSAVYLCASSLRAGGPTTGELFFGEGSRLTVL.

The chain recombines TRBV5-1 with TRBJ2-3; D is perhaps TRBD1 (6 bases). Trimming cost V 0 bases and J 3 bases, with 14 bases left between them. Germline lookup yields CDR1 SGHRS and CDR2 YFSETQ. The CDR3 sequence is 16 residues long. CDR3 bases: TGCGCCAGCAGCTTGGGTTTGGGGGCTTCAACAGATACGCAGTATTTT. Translating it yields CASSLGLGASTDTQYF.

This clonotype was picked up many times. J is TRBJ2-7 and V is TRBV5-6; 9 nucleotides align to TRBD1. CDR3 length: 14 amino acids. CDR1 is SGHDT and CDR2 is YYEEEE in the germline V gene. The ends lost 3 bases at V and 4 bases at J; junction bases unmatched: 5. CDR3 DNA sequence: TGTGCCAGCAGCTCCTGGGACAGGGAATACGAGCAGTACTTC. It is translated as CASSSWDREYEQYF. Full variable domain (missing parts from reference TRBV5-6 and TRBJ2-7): DAGVTQSPTHLIKTRGQQVTLRCSPKSGHDTVSWYQQALGQGPQFIFQYYEEEERQRGNFPDRFSGHQFPNYSSELNVNALLLGDSALYLCASSSWDREYEQYFGPGTRLTVT.

This clonotype was seen only a few times. The rearrangement links TRBV11-2 to TRBJ2-5; 8 bases line up with TRBD1. Germline values: CDR1 SGHAT, CDR2 FQNNGV. With V trimmed by 5 bases and J by 5 bases, 4 bases remained unmatched. The CDR3 has 13 amino acids. CDR3 loop: CASSKGQAETQYF. Here the CDR3 DNA reads TGTGCCAGCAGCAAGGGACAGGCGGAGACCCAGTACTTC.

This clonotype was recorded a few times. V gene TRBV7-9 combines with J gene TRBJ2-7; TRBD2 matches 11 bases. From germline, CDR1 is SEHNR and CDR2 FQNEAQ (reference sequence). The CDR3 runs to 17 residues. The V and J ends lost 4 bases and 6 bases, in that order; junction bases with no gene match: 14. The CDR3 reads CASSSKGQLAGVGEQYF. Here the CDR3 DNA reads TGTGCCAGCAGCTCGAAAGGGCAACTAGCGGGAGTTGGCGAGCAGTACTTC. Complete variable domain (other parts from reference TRBV7-9 and TRBJ2-7): DTGVSQNPRHKITKRGQNVTFRCDPISEHNRLYWYRQTLGQGPEFLTYFQNEAQLEKSRLLSDRFSAERPKGSFSTLEIQRTEQGDSAMYLCASSSKGQLAGVGEQYFGPGTRLTVT.

This clonotype has a handful of counts. The chain has TRBV7-2 and TRBJ2-5, with TRBD1 matching 7 bases. This CDR3 has 15 amino acids. With V trimmed by 2 bases and J by 1 base, 4 bases remained unmatched. Looked up from germline, CDR1 is SGHTA and CDR2 is FQGNSA. CDR3 protein: CASSLTDRTQETQYF. The CDR3, as DNA: TGTGCCAGCAGCTTAACGGACAGGACCCAAGAGACCCAGTACTTC. The full variable domain, in which reference TRBV7-2 and TRBJ2-5 provide the parts outside the CDR3, is GAGVSQSPSNKVTEKGKDVELRCDPISGHTALYWYRQSLGQGLEFLIYFQGNSAPDKSGLPSDRFSAERTGGSVSTLTIQRTQQEDSAVYLCASSLTDRTQETQYFGPGTRLLVL.

This rearrangement joins TRBV7-2 to TRBJ1-6; D possibly corresponds to TRBD1 (6 bases). V lost 2 bases and J lost 6, with 11 bases in between. CDR1 and CDR2 (germline): SGHTA, FQGNSA. The CDR3 length is 15 residues. CDR3 region: CASSLNRGGNSPLHF. DNA of the CDR3: TGTGCCAGCAGCTTAAATAGGGGGGGTAATTCACCCCTCCACTTT.

CDR3 in amino acids: CASKNPRDRTGANVLTF. The CDR3 nucleotides are TGTGCCAGCAAAAATCCCCGGGACAGAACTGGGGCCAACGTCCTGACTTTC. The chain has TRBV27 and TRBJ2-6, with 7 bases aligning to TRBD1. The junction had 11 bases not matched to a gene; V was cut back by 7 bases and J by 2 bases. The CDR3 loop spans 17 amino acids. Germline-derived CDR1 and CDR2 are MNHEY and SMNVEV (reference sequence).

This clonotype was observed a handful of times. The gene calls are TRBV20-1 and TRBJ2-3; 9 bases fit TRBD1. V shed 6 bases, J shed 6 bases, and the junction held 10 bases outside the gene matches. The CDR3 loop spans 14 amino acids. The germline CDR1 and CDR2 sequences are DFQATT and SNEGSKA (reference sequence). This CDR3 is CSAQRTGESDTQYF. CDR3 bases: TGCAGTGCCCAACGGACAGGGGAATCGGATACGCAGTATTTT.